The clone carrying this T cell receptor (beta chain) came up once. Per the study methods: Reference gene primer amplification in the assay estimated nucleated cell counts. Libraries were prepared by immunoSEQ multiplex PCR; TCRdb keeps only in-frame clonotypes and omits some of them. V, J and clone size reflect that table, while D and trimming were determined from the DNA. The sample has approximately 97,000 clones; around 87% are singletons. Deletions cut 1 base from V and 5 bases from J, with 11 bases between. This CDR3 is built from 14 residues. CDR1 and CDR2 (germline): SGDLS, YYNGEE. This record comes from a study of blood T cell repertoires in COVID-19. Across the study: Specimens from acute and convalescent COVID-19 originated in the United States, Italy and Spain. Nucleic acid was either cDNA or gDNA, and it came from T cells, B-cell-depleted T cells, or PBMCs.

Sequencing was done on a sample of peripheral blood. The rearrangement uses TRBV9 and TRBJ2-3; D is uncertain. The source is a human donor in a cohort sampled during active COVID-19. The DNA for the CDR3 is TGTGCCAGCAGCGTAAGGCTAGTCCGAGATACGCAGTATTTT. Its translation is CASSVRLVRDTQYF.